This TCR beta chain was observed in a study of regulatory T cells in long-lasting Graves disease. A single count supports this clonotype. One junction end does not reproduce the germline sequence, and a read error may be involved. In building TCR beta libraries, iRepertoire HTBI primers were used together with Arm-PCR of CDR3 regions. A single record per CDR3 protein comes from TCRdb applying MiXCR to the multiplex PCR reads. This repertoire shows fewer than 650,000 distinct CDR3 sequences, about 16% found once; its top ten account for around 12%. Stated time point: newly diagnosed GD, antithyroid drugs for less than 3 months. RNA from PBMCs was the source of the TCR library. These data are also associated with another study on T cells in Graves' hyperthyroidism and ophthalmopathy.

The origin of this receptor is a man younger than 35 with Graves disease. Sequencing used peripheral blood mononuclear cells (PBMCs), obtained at new diagnosis, from a patient treated with antithyroid drugs.

DNA of the CDR3: TGCGCCAGCAGCGTGGAGGGGACAGCAGGAAACACCATATATTTT. Translated, it gives CASSVEGTAGNTIYF. The V gene is TRBV9, the J gene TRBJ1-3, with 7 bases fitting TRBD1. Germline assignment: CDR1 SGDLS and CDR2 YYNGEE. The CDR3 is made up of 15 amino acids.